This TCR beta chain is drawn from a study of post-analysis software for immune sequencing data. Prepared libraries of TCR beta cDNA carried unique molecular identifiers. MiXCR was run by TCRdb on the PCR reads, yielding one entry per CDR3 protein. The table includes hundreds of thousands of distinct CDR3 sequences, approximately 60% detected once. Study-wide points: With TRBV5-6, TRBV5-1 and TRBV20-1 included, 4 to 6 TRBV segments were more frequent in patients than in controls.

This CDR3 is 14 amino acids long. Deletions cut 4 bases from V and 8 bases from J, with 15 bases between. Germline V gene data show CDR1 as LGHDT and CDR2 as YNNKEL (reference sequence). A note on this clonotype: Its target is unknown.

This TCR derives from a girl aged 2-10 years with multiple sclerosis. The sample was blood. V and J are TRBV3-1 and TRBJ2-1; D gene unclear. CDR3 residues: CASSPQRSSDEQFF. The DNA for the CDR3 is TGTGCCAGCAGCCCTCAAAGGAGTTCCGATGAGCAGTTCTTC.